The sequence of this T cell receptor beta chain was determined in a study of tumor and adjacent non-tumor tissue in lung cancer. A modified ARM-PCR protocol with three rounds of nested PCR amplified TCRbeta. In TCRdb, the multiplex PCR reads were re-called with MiXCR into one record per CDR3 protein. This sample yields roughly 82,000 distinct CDR3 sequences, of which 76% are seen a single time; 21% belongs to the top ten. Germline values: CDR1 SGHAT, CDR2 FQNNGV. The CDR3 loop spans 11 amino acids. RNA was extracted from bulk tissue without any cell sorting. Distant lung tissue was collected more than 3 cm away from the tumor edge. This clonotype was recorded once.

This chain uses TRBV11-2 with TRBJ2-1; the D call may be TRBD1 or TRBD2 (5 bases each). Material: distant non-tumor lung tissue. The TCR sequence derives from a woman in her forties or fifties with non-small cell lung cancer. CDR3 residues: CLSSRLGDQFF. CDR3 sequence (DNA): TGTCTCAGCAGTCGCTTGGGGGATCAGTTCTTC.